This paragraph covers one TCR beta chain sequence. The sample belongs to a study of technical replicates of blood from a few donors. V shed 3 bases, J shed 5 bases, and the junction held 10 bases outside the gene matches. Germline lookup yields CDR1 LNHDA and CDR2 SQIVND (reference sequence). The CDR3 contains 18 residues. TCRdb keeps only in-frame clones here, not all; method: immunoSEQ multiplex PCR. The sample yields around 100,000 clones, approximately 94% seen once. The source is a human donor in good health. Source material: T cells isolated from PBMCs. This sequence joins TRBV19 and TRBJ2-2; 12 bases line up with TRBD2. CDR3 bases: TGTGCCAGTAGTATCCGCAAAAGGACTAGCGGGGAGACCGGGGAGCTGTTTTTT. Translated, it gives CASSIRKRTSGETGELFF.